The 19 T cell receptor beta chains reported below all come from one sample, sequenced in a study of shared clonotypes between healthy human individuals. Naive CD8 isolation took CD45RO-negative cells positively selected for CCR7 and excluded terminally differentiated effector memory CD45RA+ cells. Clones were read by immunoSEQ multiplex PCR, and TCRdb kept only the in-frame ones, dropping some. Of 600,000 or so clones listed, roughly 98% were seen once; the top ten hold approximately 0.3%. Sequences were obtained from naive CD8+ T cells sorted from blood. These receptors all come from a young man in good health.

V is TRBV5-6 and J is TRBJ2-7, with 8 bases fitting TRBD1. The CDR3 extends over 16 amino acids. In germline, CDR1 is SGHDT, CDR2 YYEEEE. Trimming cost V 0 bases and J 3 bases; bases outside gene matches: 8. The chain's CDR3 is CASSLGQGKLLYEQYF. The CDR3 DNA follows: TGTGCCAGCAGCTTGGGACAGGGGAAACTACTCTACGAGCAGTACTTC.

The rearrangement joins TRBV14 to TRBJ2-7; D call uncertain. Trimming shortened V by 3 bases and J by 2 bases, and 14 bases separated the two germline ends. CDR1 SGHDN and CDR2 FVKESK come from the germline V gene. This CDR3 contains 15 residues. CDR3 sequence reads: CASSQFVAAAYEQYF. The CDR3 DNA reads TGTGCCAGCAGCCAGTTTGTGGCGGCCGCCTACGAGCAGTACTTC.

The genes are TRBV27 and TRBJ2-3, with a possible D match to TRBD2 (6 bases). The CDR3 loop spans 16 amino acids. Per germline, CDR1 MNHEY and CDR2 SMNVEV (reference sequence). The V end was cut by 5 bases, the J end by 4 bases, with 19 bases between. The CDR3 nucleotides are TGTGCCAGCAGTCCTTGGTTGGGGGGTGGAGCAGATACGCAGTATTTT. Translated: CASSPWLGGGADTQYF.

V is TRBV2 and J is TRBJ2-7; D remains ambiguous. In germline, CDR1 is SNHLY, CDR2 FYNNEI. The CDR3 contains 12 residues. The ends were cut back, 6 bases at V and 6 bases at J, with 12 bases in the middle. CDR3 DNA: TGTGCCAGCAGGGGCGCAAGGTTCGAGCAGTACTTC. Translated: CASRGARFEQYF.

Concerning this clone: The identical CDR3 is also encoded by other nucleotide sequences in the sample. The chain employs TRBV29-1 and TRBJ2-1; D is unresolved. V was pared by 3 bases and J by 1 base, with 4 bases between. CDR1 and CDR2 from the germline V gene are SQVTM and ANQGSEA. The CDR3 spans 12 residues. The CDR3 protein is CSVDRSYNEQFF. The CDR3 DNA is TGCAGCGTTGATAGATCCTACAATGAGCAGTTCTTC.

The chain carries TRBV7-7 and TRBJ2-2; TRBD1 or TRBD2 may be the D gene (5 bases each). Germline CDR1 is SSHAT and CDR2 is FNYEAQ (reference sequence). The CDR3 loop spans 16 amino acids. V was pared by 4 bases and J by 7 bases, with 19 bases between. The CDR3 coding sequence is TGTGCCAGCAGCTCCGAACCTGGGGGATTGGTCGGGGAGCTGTTTTTT. Its protein is CASSSEPGGLVGELFF.

V is TRBV7-9 and J is TRBJ2-5, with 8 nucleotides matching TRBD2. The CDR3 loop spans 16 amino acids. Trimming cost V 5 bases and J 4 bases; bases outside gene matches: 12. The germline V gene has CDR1 SEHNR and CDR2 FQNEAQ (reference sequence). In DNA form, the CDR3 reads TGTGCCAGCAGCGGAGAAACCGGGACTAGTGGAGAGACCCAGTACTTC. Amino acids: CASSGETGTSGETQYF.

The CDR3 DNA reads as TGTGCCAGCAGTCGTAAACAGACAGTGGCGAACACTGAAGCTTTCTTT. Translation: CASSRKQTVANTEAFF. The chain is built from TRBV2 and TRBJ1-1; D possibly corresponds to TRBD1 (5 bases). V was cut by 5 bases and J by 1 base, with 17 bases left in between. The V gene's germline CDR1 is SNHLY and CDR2 FYNNEI. The CDR3 consists of 16 residues.

The chain joins TRBV7-9 to TRBJ1-2; 7 bases agree with TRBD1. J was trimmed by 4 bases and V by 2 bases; bases with no gene match: 4. Germline-derived CDR1 and CDR2 are SEHNR and FQNEAQ (reference sequence). CDR3 length equals 14 residues. CDR3 sequence reads: CASSLPHRGYGYTF. CDR3 coding DNA: TGTGCCAGCAGCTTACCTCACAGGGGCTATGGCTACACCTTC.

This chain links TRBV29-1 with TRBJ2-3; 12 bases are shared with TRBD2. The germline V gene encodes CDR1 SQVTM and CDR2 ANQGSEA. V lost 6 bases to trimming and J lost 5 bases; unmatched junction nucleotides: 9. CDR3 length: 15 residues. The CDR3 here is CSVVATSGSRDTQYF. The DNA for the CDR3 is TGCAGCGTCGTAGCGACTAGCGGGAGTAGAGATACGCAGTATTTT.

The chain carries TRBV29-1 and TRBJ2-2; no clear D. Trimming pared 4 bases from V and 7 bases from J, leaving 7 bases between. Germline CDR1 SQVTM, CDR2 ANQGSEA. This CDR3 comprises 11 residues. For the CDR3, the DNA is TGCAGCGTTGCCTACCTCGGGGAGCTGTTTTTT. Translating it yields CSVAYLGELFF.

About this clone itself: This sample also contains other DNA sequences that code for the same CDR3. The rearrangement joins TRBV5-1 to TRBJ2-7, with 8 bases fitting TRBD2. V shed 1 base, J shed 0 bases, and the junction held 6 bases outside the gene matches. CDR3 length: 16 amino acids. Germline V gene sequence: CDR1 SGHRS, CDR2 YFSETQ. The CDR3 here is CASSLKGAGGSYEQYF. The CDR3 DNA reads as TGCGCCAGCAGCTTGAAGGGTGCGGGAGGCTCCTACGAGCAGTACTTC. Full variable domain (outside the CDR3, taken from reference TRBV5-1 and TRBJ2-7): KAGVTQTPRYLIKTRGQQVTLSCSPISGHRSVSWYQQTPGQGLQFLFEYFSETQRNKGNFPGRFSGRQFSNSRSEMNVSTLELGDSALYLCASSLKGAGGSYEQYFGPGTRLTVT.

This clone occurred once. The chain combines TRBV6-5 with TRBJ1-5; the D is unclear. The CDR3 runs to 13 residues. The V end was cut by 0 bases, the J end by 7 bases, with 7 bases between. Looked up from germline, CDR1 is MNHEY and CDR2 is SVGAGI. The CDR3 sequence is CASSYSAQQPQHF. CDR3 nucleotide sequence: TGTGCCAGCAGTTACTCCGCACAGCAGCCCCAGCATTTT.

The V call is TRBV28, the J call TRBJ2-2; D perhaps matches TRBD1 (5 bases). Trimming cost V 4 bases and J 4 bases, with 10 bases left between them. Germline V gene sequence: CDR1 MDHEN, CDR2 SYDVKM. The CDR3 length is 14 residues. The CDR3 is CASSSGRATGELFF. DNA of the CDR3: TGTGCCAGCAGTTCCGGCAGGGCCACCGGGGAGCTGTTTTTT.

The chain couples TRBV11-3 to TRBJ2-2; D gene ambiguous. There are 15 residues in the CDR3. Germline loops: CDR1 SGHNT, CDR2 YENEEA. Trimming pared 1 base from V and 0 bases from J, leaving 6 bases between. This CDR3 is CASSLARSNTGELFF. CDR3 coding DNA: TGTGCCAGCAGCTTAGCCAGGTCGAACACCGGGGAGCTGTTTTTT.

The rearrangement uses TRBV9 and TRBJ2-1; D is uncertain. The V end lost 0 bases, the J end lost 4 bases, and 11 bases lay between the germline ends. Germline V gene data show CDR1 as SGDLS and CDR2 as YYNGEE. The CDR3 extends over 15 amino acids. The chain's CDR3 is CASSVARNSYNEQFF. The CDR3 nucleotides are TGTGCCAGCAGCGTAGCTCGTAACTCTTACAATGAGCAGTTCTTC.

This chain links TRBV7-2 with TRBJ2-7; 11 bases map to TRBD2. Germline assignment: CDR1 SGHTA and CDR2 FQGNSA. V was clipped by 4 bases and J by 7 bases; unmatched bases: 12. The CDR3 loop spans 16 amino acids. In nucleotides, the CDR3 is TGTGCCAGCAGCTACCCGGAACTAGCGGGAGTAGGTGAGCAGTACTTC. Amino acid sequence: CASSYPELAGVGEQYF.

This sequence joins TRBV6-5 and TRBJ2-3; D is perhaps TRBD1 (6 bases). CDR3 length: 14 residues. Trimming removed 5 bases at V and 4 bases at J, with 13 bases between. Germline CDR1 reads MNHEY; CDR2 reads SVGAGI. This CDR3 is CASSTDSISDTQYF. The CDR3 nucleotides read TGTGCCAGCAGTACGGACAGTATCTCAGATACGCAGTATTTT.

This chain joins TRBV27 and TRBJ2-3; no reliable D call. Looked up from germline, CDR1 is MNHEY and CDR2 is SMNVEV (reference sequence). Trimming shortened V by 4 bases and J by 6 bases, and 11 bases separated the two germline ends. The CDR3 is 13 amino acids. The CDR3 sequence: CASSSSLGDTQYF. Written as DNA, the CDR3 is TGTGCCAGCAGTTCTTCACTTGGTGATACGCAGTATTTT.